What follows are 17 T cell receptor beta chains derived from one specimen sequenced in a study of breast tumors, draining lymph nodes, adjacent tissues. Axillary draining lymph nodes of breast cancer patients supplied the node samples. TCRdb redid the calling of the multiplex PCR reads with MiXCR, one entry per CDR3 protein. This table holds some 170,000 distinct CDR3 sequences, roughly 35% found once. The sequenced material came from axillary lymph node tissue. All receptors come from a female donor with breast cancer. Some clones in this sample may be carry-over from other donors' samples.

The rearrangement uses TRBV5-1 and TRBJ2-7; 8 positions match TRBD1. The CDR3 extends over 14 amino acids. Germline V gene sequence: CDR1 SGHRS, CDR2 YFSETQ. Trimming took 4 bases from V and 5 from J; bases not matched to a gene: 8. The CDR3 region is CASSLDRGYHEQYF. The CDR3, as DNA: TGCGCCAGCAGCCTCGACAGGGGATATCACGAGCAGTACTTC.

For this clonotype: Germline and junction disagree at one end, which may indicate a read error. The chain recombines TRBV6-5 with TRBJ2-7; D call uncertain. This CDR3 spans 11 amino acids. Germline loops: CDR1 MNHEY, CDR2 SVGAGI. The CDR3 nucleotides read TGTGCCAGCAGTGACTCCTACGAGCGGTACTTC. Amino acids: CASSDSYERYF.

This clonotype was counted ten times or more. The V gene is TRBV20-1, the J gene TRBJ1-2; D unresolved. There are 14 residues in the CDR3. Trimming left V 5 bases short and J 2 bases short, with 15 bases between. The germline V gene encodes CDR1 DFQATT and CDR2 SNEGSKA (reference sequence). CDR3 amino acids: CSAVQDNTNYGYTF. DNA of the CDR3: TGCAGTGCTGTCCAGGATAATACCAACTATGGCTACACCTTC.

In its sample, this clonotype was seen a few times. A much larger clone lies one base from this, so it may be a read error. The rearrangement joins TRBV20-1 to TRBJ2-5, with TRBD2 identical over 10 bases. Trimming took 5 bases from V and 4 from J; bases not matched to a gene: 10. Germline V gene sequence: CDR1 DFQATT, CDR2 SNEGSKA (reference sequence). CDR3 length: 15 amino acids. The CDR3 loop reads CSAGPLAGLAETQYF. For the CDR3, the DNA is TGCAGTGCTGGACCACTAGCGGGGCTGGCAGAGACCCAGTACTTC.

This rearrangement joins TRBV6-2 or TRBV6-3 to TRBJ2-7; possibly TRBD2 for D (6 bases). The CDR3 length is 14 residues. Trimming took 1 base from V and 5 from J, leaving 12 bases between them. The germline V gene has CDR1 MNHEY and CDR2 SVGEGT. Here the CDR3 DNA reads TGTGCCAGCAGTTACTTAGCGGTGTCAAACGAGCAGTACTTC. This translates into CASSYLAVSNEQYF.

Ten or more counts support this clonotype. The chain recombines TRBV12-3 or TRBV12-4 with TRBJ2-5; D gene ambiguous. The CDR3 has 12 residues. The V and J ends lost 3 bases and 5 bases respectively, with 7 bases between them. DNA for the CDR3: TGTGCCAGCAGTTTCAGCCGGGAGACCCAGTACTTC. Residues: CASSFSRETQYF.

This clonotype showed up many times. The rearrangement links TRBV30 to TRBJ1-5; no definite D call. The germline V and J ends were trimmed by 3 bases and 1 base, with 13 bases remaining between them. This CDR3 is 15 amino acids long. Germline V CDR1 and CDR2: GTSNPN, SVGIG (reference sequence). The CDR3 loop reads CAWSLGLGSNQPQHF. The CDR3, as DNA: TGTGCCTGGAGCCTTGGCCTAGGGAGCAATCAGCCCCAGCATTTT. The entire variable domain, with the rest obtained from reference TRBV30 and TRBJ1-5, is as follows: SQTIHQWPATLVQPVGSPLSLECTVEGTSNPNLYWYRQAAGRGLQLLFYSVGIGQISSEVPQNLSASRPQDRQFILSSKKLLLSDSGFYLCAWSLGLGSNQPQHFGDGTRLSIL.

The rearrangement uses TRBV7-8 and TRBJ1-2; 7 positions match TRBD1. The CDR3 extends over 14 amino acids. CDR1 is SGHVS and CDR2 is FQNEAQ in the germline V gene. Trimming cost V 5 bases and J 5 bases; bases outside gene matches: 8. CDR3 sequence (DNA): TGTGCCAGCAGCCCGGAGACAGGGACTTATGGCTACACCTTC. This translates into CASSPETGTYGYTF. The variable domain in full, with the rest retrieved from reference TRBV7-8 and TRBJ1-2, is GAGVSQSPRYKVAKRGQDVALRCDPISGHVSLFWYQQALGQGPEFLTYFQNEAQLDKSGLPSDRFFAERPEGSVSTLKIQRTQQEDSAVYLCASSPETGTYGYTFGSGTRLTVV.

This clonotype was observed many times. The chain couples TRBV7-6 to TRBJ2-7; 10 nucleotides align to TRBD2. Germline values: CDR1 SGHVS, CDR2 FNYEAQ. The CDR3 has 12 residues. The ends lost 5 bases at V and 6 bases at J; junction bases unmatched: 1. In DNA, the CDR3 is TGTGCCAGCAGCGGGACTAGCGTCGAGCAGTACTTC. Amino acids: CASSGTSVEQYF.

As for this clonotype: The conserved phenylalanine or tryptophan normally closing the CDR3 is absent here, so this likely arose from a read error. The chain uses TRBV6-1 and TRBJ2-7, with a weak D call TRBD2 (6 bases). V was pared by 1 base and J by 3 bases, with 16 bases between. CDR1 is MNHNS, CDR2 SASEGT, per germline. The CDR3 totals 16 residues. CDR3 DNA: TGTGCCAGCAGTGAAGGTATTAGTGGGGGGTTCTACGAGCAGTACCTC. Translating it yields CASSEGISGGFYEQYL.

This clonotype occurred many times. The J gene is TRBJ1-2, the V gene TRBV28, with D perhaps matching TRBD1 (6 bases). The CDR3 has 11 amino acids. Germline CDR1 reads MDHEN; CDR2 reads SYDVKM. The germline V and J ends were trimmed by 5 bases and 8 bases, with 9 bases remaining between them. Here the CDR3 DNA reads TGTGCCAGCAGTACAAGGGGGGGCTACACCTTC. It encodes CASSTRGGYTF.

Points on this clonotype: This CDR3 is missing its conserved last phenylalanine or tryptophan, likely due to a read error. The chain has TRBV6-6 and TRBJ2-3, with 10 bases aligning to TRBD2. With V trimmed by 2 bases and J by 0 bases, 8 bases remained unmatched. The CDR3 runs to 18 residues. Germline lookup yields CDR1 MNHNY and CDR2 SVGAGI (reference sequence). The CDR3 DNA reads TGTGCCAGCAGTTACCGGCTAGCGGGGGTTCCTAGCACAGATACGCAGTATTTG. Its translation: CASSYRLAGVPSTDTQYL.

The chain carries TRBV5-6 and TRBJ2-3; D perhaps matches TRBD2 (5 bases). CDR1 and CDR2 from the germline V gene are SGHDT and YYEEEE. V was cut by 3 bases and J by 2 bases, with 13 bases left in between. This CDR3 has 15 amino acids. CDR3 protein: CASSWGTGITDTQYF. CDR3 nucleotide sequence: TGTGCCAGCAGCTGGGGTACGGGAATCACAGATACGCAGTATTTT.

This clonotype was detected many times. This chain uses TRBV20-1 with TRBJ2-3; D not certain. With 8 bases removed from V and 6 bases from J, the gap between germline ends came to 21 bases. Germline values: CDR1 DFQATT, CDR2 SNEGSKA (reference sequence). The CDR3 sequence is 14 residues long. The chain's CDR3 is CSLFLADSLDTQYF. The CDR3 DNA reads as TGCAGTCTATTCCTTGCCGATTCGTTGGATACGCAGTATTTT.

A remark on this clonotype: At one end the junction does not follow the germline gene, possibly because of a read error. The chain combines TRBV29-1 with TRBJ2-3; 7 bases are a match to TRBD1. The CDR3 sequence is 14 residues long. Germline-derived CDR1 and CDR2 are SQVTM and ANQGSEA. In DNA form, the CDR3 reads TGCAGTGTTGAAGGGGGCAGGGGCACAGATACGCAGTGTTTT. Its translation: CSVEGGRGTDTQCF.

This clonotype was seen just once. This chain uses TRBV29-1 with TRBJ2-6, with 10 bases identical to TRBD2. The V and J ends lost 2 bases and 0 bases, in that order; junction bases with no gene match: 4. Germline CDR1 SQVTM, CDR2 ANQGSEA. This CDR3 has 17 amino acids. The CDR3 here is CSVEQLAGSSGANVLTF. CDR3 DNA sequence: TGCAGCGTTGAACAACTAGCGGGAAGCTCTGGGGCCAACGTCCTGACTTTC.

J is TRBJ2-1 and V is TRBV27; possible D gene TRBD2, 6 bases. In germline, CDR1 is MNHEY, CDR2 SMNVEV (reference sequence). V was pared by 6 bases and J by 9 bases, with 12 bases between. This CDR3 region has 12 residues. In DNA form, the CDR3 reads TGTGCCAGCAGCTTTGGACTAAGTGAGCAGTTCTTC. Its translation: CASSFGLSEQFF.